The 25 T cell receptor beta chains listed next were all sequenced from one sample in a study of blood T cell repertoires in COVID-19. Assay used: immunoSEQ multiplex PCR; TCRdb lists only in-frame clones, some missing. The sample includes approximately 200,000 clones, approximately 83% of them seen just once. Material: PBMCs or T cells enriched from blood (not recorded which). All receptors come from a woman in her thirties or forties with acute COVID-19.

The CDR3 nucleotides are TGCAGCGTTGACAGGGGGCGTGGAAGCACTGAAGCTTTCTTT. Protein: CSVDRGRGSTEAFF. The genes are TRBV29-1 and TRBJ1-1, with 8 bases fitting TRBD1. The J segment lost 4 bases and the V segment lost 3 bases, leaving 7 bases of the junction unmatched. The CDR3 is made up of 14 amino acids. In germline, CDR1 is SQVTM, CDR2 ANQGSEA. Using reference TRBV29-1 and TRBJ1-1 for the parts outside the CDR3, the full variable domain is SAVISQKPSRDICQRGTSLTIQCQVDSQVTMMFWYRQQPGQSLTLIATANQGSEATYESGFVIDKFPISRPNLTFSTLTVSNMSPEDSSIYLCSVDRGRGSTEAFFGQGTRLTVV.

CDR3 nucleotide sequence: TGTGCCAGCAGTACAGACAGGGCCCCCTACAATGAGCAGTTCTTC. It encodes CASSTDRAPYNEQFF. This sequence joins TRBV3-1 (or the pseudogene TRBV3-2) and TRBJ2-1; 7 bases agree with TRBD1. V shed 6 bases, J shed 2 bases, and the junction held 7 bases outside the gene matches. The germline gives CDR1 LGHDT, CDR2 YNNKEL (reference sequence). This CDR3 contains 15 residues.

The genes are TRBV28 and TRBJ2-5; 9 bases fit TRBD1. The J segment lost 5 bases and the V segment lost 4 bases, leaving 17 bases of the junction unmatched. Germline CDR1 reads MDHEN; CDR2 reads SYDVKM. CDR3 size: 18 residues. This chain's CDR3 is CASSSNDYPGQGLETQYF. The CDR3 coding sequence is TGTGCCAGCAGTTCCAATGACTATCCGGGACAGGGTTTGGAGACCCAGTACTTC.

This rearrangement joins TRBV29-1 to TRBJ2-1, with TRBD1 matching 8 bases. J gave up 7 bases and V 3 bases, and 2 bases lay outside the gene matches. The CDR3 has 12 residues. The germline V gene has CDR1 SQVTM and CDR2 ANQGSEA. CDR3 nucleotide sequence: TGCAGCGTTGATCGACAGGGGAATGAGCAGTTCTTC. Translated, it gives CSVDRQGNEQFF.

Only a few counts were recorded for this clone. The chain employs TRBV24-1 and TRBJ2-5, with 7 nucleotides matching TRBD2. Germline assignment: CDR1 KGHDR and CDR2 SFDVKD. V lost 5 bases, J lost 5 bases, and 1 base stayed unmatched. There are 12 residues in the CDR3. CDR3 sequence (DNA): TGTGCCACCAGTGTGGGAGGGGAGACCCAGTACTTC. Translation gives CATSVGGETQYF.

This rearrangement joins TRBV13 to TRBJ2-2; 10 bases match TRBD2. This CDR3 is 19 amino acids long. Germline values: CDR1 PRHDT, CDR2 FYEKMQ (reference sequence). The V segment lost 3 bases and the J segment 3 bases; nucleotides outside the gene matches: 13. The CDR3 here is CASSFYLAGVGADTGELFF. As DNA, the CDR3 is TGTGCCAGCAGCTTTTACCTAGCGGGAGTAGGGGCCGACACCGGGGAGCTGTTTTTT.

V and J are TRBV7-2 and TRBJ2-2; weak D call: TRBD1 (6 bases). Germline V CDR1 and CDR2: SGHTA, FQGNSA. The CDR3 loop spans 16 amino acids. V was cut by 5 bases and J by 1 base, with 14 bases left in between. CDR3 protein: CASSHRWDKNTGELFF. The CDR3, as DNA: TGTGCCAGCAGCCACCGCTGGGACAAGAACACCGGGGAGCTGTTTTTT.

The chain couples TRBV18 to TRBJ1-4; 7 nucleotides align to TRBD1. V lost 0 bases, J lost 5 bases, and 9 bases stayed unmatched. Germline CDR1 KGHSH, CDR2 LQKENI. CDR3 length: 17 residues. The CDR3 here is CASSPPVEGAKNEKLFF. The CDR3 nucleotides are TGTGCCAGCTCACCACCGGTGGAGGGGGCGAAAAATGAAAAACTGTTTTTT.

The gene calls are TRBV12-3 or TRBV12-4 and TRBJ1-1; a possible D gene is TRBD1 (5 bases). The ends were cut back, 3 bases at V and 2 bases at J, with 7 bases in the middle. The CDR3 spans 13 residues. Here the CDR3 DNA reads TGTGCCAGCAGTTTCACAGGTAACACTGAAGCTTTCTTT. This gives the protein CASSFTGNTEAFF.

CDR3 sequence (DNA): TGTGCCAGCAGCTCCTTGGGGGGAGCAGATACGCAGTATTTT. It specifies CASSSLGGADTQYF. The J gene is TRBJ2-3, the V gene TRBV7-3, with D possibly being TRBD2 (6 bases). Trimming pared 4 bases from V and 4 bases from J, leaving 12 bases between. CDR3 length: 14 residues. Per the germline V gene, CDR1 is SGHTA and CDR2 is FQGTGA.

V and J are TRBV4-1 and TRBJ2-4; TRBD2 matches at 9 bases. The length of the CDR3 is 20 residues. Germline V CDR1 and CDR2: MGHRA, YSYEKL. V lost 0 bases and J lost 0; bases outside the gene matches: 12. CDR3 DNA sequence: TGCGCCAGCAGCCAAGATTGGGCGGGAGGGCCAGAGCTAGCCAAAAACATTCAGTACTTC. Residues: CASSQDWAGGPELAKNIQYF.

This clone was found once. The CDR3 protein is CASTLGSGGAGEQFF. The CDR3 nucleotides read TGTGCCAGCACCCTAGGGAGCGGGGGGGCCGGGGAGCAGTTCTTC. V usage is TRBV7-3 and J usage is TRBJ2-1; the match to TRBD2 covers 10 bases. Trimming at V came to 7 bases and at J to 10 bases, leaving 13 bases not matched to a gene. The CDR3 is made up of 15 amino acids. Germline V gene sequence: CDR1 SGHTA, CDR2 FQGTGA.

The CDR3 DNA reads TGTGCCAGCAGCTCCCCGCGGGGGGCTGCGAGGAATGAGCAGTTCTTC. Amino acids: CASSSPRGAARNEQFF. The chain recombines TRBV9 with TRBJ2-1; TRBD2 agrees at 8 bases. The CDR3 covers 16 residues. Trimming removed 4 bases from V and 7 bases from J; junction bases left unmatched: 13. Germline V gene lookup returns CDR1 SGDLS and CDR2 YYNGEE.

This chain links TRBV7-2 with TRBJ1-3; D is unresolved. The V gene lost 0 bases and the J gene lost 0 bases, with 9 bases spanning the gap. This CDR3 region has 16 residues. CDR1 SGHTA and CDR2 FQGNSA come from the germline V gene. The CDR3, as DNA: TGTGCCAGCAGCTTAGCGACGGGAATCTCTGGAAACACCATATATTTT. Its protein product is CASSLATGISGNTIYF.

The rearrangement uses TRBV18 and TRBJ2-3, with D possibly TRBD1 on 6 matching bases. This CDR3 spans 15 amino acids. Trimming removed 6 bases at V and 6 bases at J, with 19 bases between. The germline gives CDR1 KGHSH, CDR2 LQKENI. CDR3 coding DNA: TGTGCCAGCTCGAACGTACAGGGTAGAACGGATACGCAGTATTTT. It specifies CASSNVQGRTDTQYF.

The CDR3 sequence: CASSHGQSYGYTF. In DNA form, the CDR3 reads TGTGCCAGCAGCCATGGACAGTCCTATGGCTACACCTTC. The V gene is TRBV11-2, the J gene TRBJ1-2; weak D call: TRBD1 (6 bases). Trimming took off 5 bases at V and 4 bases at J, with 11 bases between the two ends. The CDR3 covers 13 residues. CDR1 and CDR2 from the germline V gene are SGHAT and FQNNGV.

The rearrangement links TRBV4-1 to TRBJ2-2; no reliable D call. Germline lookup yields CDR1 MGHRA and CDR2 YSYEKL. This CDR3 spans 13 amino acids. The ends were cut back, 6 bases at V and 0 bases at J, with 5 bases in the middle. CDR3 nucleotides: TGCGCCAGCAGACTGGCGAACACCGGGGAGCTGTTTTTT. Translation gives CASRLANTGELFF.

The chain links TRBV14 to TRBJ2-7, with 7 bases aligning to TRBD1. The V segment lost 1 base and the J segment 4 bases; nucleotides outside the gene matches: 7. The CDR3 sequence is 15 residues long. Germline V gene sequence: CDR1 SGHDN, CDR2 FVKESK. The CDR3 here is CASSQGQGSRYEQYF. As DNA, the CDR3 is TGTGCCAGCAGCCAAGGACAGGGTTCGAGGTACGAGCAGTACTTC. Using reference TRBV14 and TRBJ2-7 for the parts outside the CDR3, the full variable domain is EAGVTQFPSHSVIEKGQTVTLRCDPISGHDNLYWYRRVMGKEIKFLLHFVKESKQDESGMPNNRFLAERTGGTYSTLKVQPAELEDSGVYFCASSQGQGSRYEQYFGPGTRLTVT.

The V and J genes are TRBV6-1 and TRBJ1-2, with D possibly TRBD1 on 5 matching bases. V shed 2 bases and J shed 2 bases, with 12 bases lying between them. The germline V gene encodes CDR1 MNHNS and CDR2 SASEGT. This CDR3 has 15 residues. The CDR3 sequence is CASSEWVGVNYGYTF. CDR3 sequence (DNA): TGTGCCAGCAGTGAATGGGTAGGGGTGAACTATGGCTACACCTTC.

V is TRBV21-1 and J is TRBJ2-7; TRBD2 was called by the table and not checked on the DNA. TRBV21-1 is flagged as a pseudogene. The CDR3 is made up of 14 amino acids. The CDR3 bases are TGTGCCAGCGTTAGCGGGAGGGCCGCCTACGAGCAGTACTTC. This gives the protein CASVSGRAAYEQYF.

V is TRBV14 and J is TRBJ2-7; unclear D gene. The V and J ends lost 5 bases and 0 bases respectively, with 11 bases between them. CDR1 SGHDN and CDR2 FVKESK come from the germline V gene. This CDR3 spans 14 amino acids. The CDR3 region is CASSKWSFSYEQYF. The CDR3 nucleotides read TGTGCCAGCAGCAAGTGGAGTTTCTCCTACGAGCAGTACTTC.

This clone was picked up one time. The chain carries TRBV7-9 and TRBJ2-1; D possibly corresponds to TRBD2 (6 bases). The CDR3 runs to 13 residues. Germline CDR1 is SEHNR and CDR2 is FQNEAQ (reference sequence). V was pared by 5 bases and J by 10 bases, with 15 bases between. The CDR3 is CASSPPGANEQFF. The CDR3 nucleotides read TGTGCCAGCAGCCCCCCGGGAGCGAACGAGCAGTTCTTC.

The V call is TRBV9, the J call TRBJ2-5; D may be TRBD1 (5 bases). This CDR3 is built from 14 residues. V was shortened by 3 bases and J by 2 bases, with 11 bases between the two germline ends. The germline V gene has CDR1 SGDLS and CDR2 YYNGEE. CDR3 in DNA: TGTGCCAGCAGCGCACAGGAAAAGCAAGAGACCCAGTACTTC. As protein: CASSAQEKQETQYF.

This clone was picked up one time. The chain recombines TRBV5-1 with TRBJ2-1; D is possibly TRBD1 (5 bases). V was trimmed by 0 bases and J by 4 bases, leaving 11 bases between them. The V gene's germline CDR1 is SGHRS and CDR2 YFSETQ. The CDR3 covers 15 residues. In DNA form, the CDR3 reads TGCGCCAGCAGCTTGGTAGGGGAAACTTACAATGAGCAGTTCTTC. Its protein product is CASSLVGETYNEQFF.

This chain uses TRBV7-2 with TRBJ2-2; TRBD2 aligns across 7 bases. Losses at the gene ends were 0 bases for V and 9 bases for J; bases not matched to a gene: 7. Germline loops: CDR1 SGHTA, CDR2 FQGNSA. This CDR3 comprises 15 residues. The CDR3 DNA follows: TGTGCCAGCAGCTTAGCGCGGGAGACTACTCGGGAGCTGTTTTTT. Protein: CASSLARETTRELFF.